This TCR beta chain comes out of a study of blood T cell repertoires in COVID-19. For the study at large: PBMCs, B-cell-depleted T cells, or T cells were the source of the cDNA or gDNA that made up the material.

CDR1 and CDR2 from the germline V gene are MDHEN and SYDVKM. The CDR3 has 15 residues. V was pared by 6 bases and J by 4 bases, with 11 bases of the junction left unmatched. Authors' data handling: Reference gene primer amplification gave estimated nucleated cell counts. Libraries were prepared by immunoSEQ multiplex PCR; TCRdb keeps only in-frame clonotypes and omits some of them. V and J calls and clone size are given by that table; D and trimming were obtained from the DNA. The sample shows around 100,000 clones, roughly 80% of them seen only once. The clonotype comes from a human donor in a cohort sampled during active COVID-19. The chain has TRBV28 and TRBJ1-2; the match to TRBD1 covers 7 bases. The sequenced sample consisted of peripheral blood. The CDR3 loop reads CASSLDQGDFYGYTF. The CDR3 nucleotides read TGTGCCAGCAGCCTAGACCAGGGGGATTTCTATGGCTACACCTTC.